This TCR delta chain was retrieved from a study of Vγ9Vδ2 T cells in congenital toxoplasmosis (dated by TCRdb to about 2021). As for the study more broadly: The diagnosis of congenital toxoplasmosis relied on IgG, IgM and IgA serology, Western blot and an in-house interferon-gamma release assay. This study compared the CDR3 repertoires of the gamma and delta chains in sorted blood gammadelta T cells from congenitally T. gondii-infected infants versus uninfected infants. TCR sequencing covered about 5 infected and roughly 11 uninfected infants at 2 months, plus 3 infected and 4 uninfected infants at 1 year. Repertoires were sequenced from infants at 2 months after birth and at 1 year of age.

Using SuperScript II, cDNA was generated through template-switch reverse transcription, with TRGC- and TRDC-specific primers combined in a single tube. The TRGC primer was designed so that it binds both the TRGC1 and the TRGC2 constant genes. TRG and TRD amplification used the KAPA Real-Time Library Amplification Kit, with AMPure XP bead purification between steps. Index PCR with the Nextera XT Index Kit was used to add Illumina sequencing adapters. TRG and TRD amplicons were sequenced on an Illumina MiSeq with the V2 300 kit, giving 150 bp paired-end reads. In the authors' own workflow: Read quality was checked with FastQC version 0.11.8 before further analysis. Reads were mapped to GenBank TRG or TRD reference genes, and MiXCR version 3.0.3 was used to assemble CDR3 sequences. Default MiXCR settings were used, apart from assembling TRDD gene segments from 3 instead of 5 consecutive nucleotides. N additions, CDR3 length, J segment length and clonotype sharing between samples were all calculated using VDJtools version 1.2.1. CDR3 sequences that were out of frame or contained stop codons were removed from the analysis. The overlap of infant repertoires with previously published Vgamma9Vdelta2 repertoires from fetal, cord blood and adult blood was compared. Identical DNA sequences were merged into single rows after TCRdb reprocessed the public reads with CATT. TCRdb's processing, not the authors', yielded these V and J calls. Within this sample are about 630 delta-chain clones, with roughly 4.3% of them counted one time only. The ten largest account for under 30% of the sample.

A remark on this clone: The clone's antigen remains unknown. This is likely an artifact of a read error, given a far larger clone one base away.

As encoded in the germline V gene, CDR1 is GEAIGNYY while CDR2 is EKD. The CDR3 goes from the cysteine to the phenylalanine over 20 residues. Here the CDR3 DNA is all that survives: 60 bases in frame from base 1. The research as a whole found: At 1 year of age, repertoire differences between infected and uninfected infants were less clear than at 2 months. At 2 months, TRGV9 and TRDV2 CDR3s of infected infants appeared to carry fewer N additions than uninfected infants, especially TRDV2-TRDJ1 sequences. In approximately 2-month-old infants, germline-encoded fetal-type TRDV2 CDR3 sequences seemed to be more common in infected than in uninfected infants, which suggests a footprint of in utero expansion. Two months was the earliest age with enough suitable sample material for TCR repertoire analysis, so newborn repertoires were not sequenced. Both infected and uninfected infants showed a high prevalence of a public TRGV9 clonotype.

Mothers of both infected and uninfected infants received the same treatment, using spiramycin and/or pyrimethamine plus sulfadiazine plus folinic acid. All infants, infected and uninfected, were born by term delivery after more than 37 weeks of gestation. Approximately 1 mL of blood was processed into PBMCs by Lymphoprep gradient centrifugation, then cryopreserved in liquid nitrogen and shipped to Belgium. After thawing, PBMCs were labeled with Zombie NIR viability dye and stained with CD3, TCR gammadelta, Vgamma9 and Vdelta2 antibodies. Sorting of CD3+ TCRgammadelta+ T cells was performed on a FACSAria III, reaching a mean purity of roughly 98%. The RNeasy Micro Kit was used to isolate RNA from around 10,000 sorted gammadelta T cells per sample. Infants were born to mothers enrolled with primary T. gondii infection during pregnancy. Peripheral blood was collected from the infants at an outpatient microbiology and virology center in Pavia, Italy.

Sequencing was done on a sample of gamma-delta T cells from blood. The V gene is TRDV2 and the J gene is TRDJ1, with 12 bases aligning to TRDD3. The clonotype originates from a child under 10 years old born to a mother with Toxoplasma gondii infection during pregnancy, either congenitally infected or uninfected (not recorded which). The CDR3 protein is CARDTVLGDTPFRYTDKLIF. The DNA sequence reads TGTGCCCGTGACACTGTACTGGGGGATACCCCTTTTAGGTACACCGATAAACTCATCTTT.